This T cell receptor (beta chain) comes out of a study of tumor and adjacent non-tumor tissue in lung cancer. Looking at the study overall: The cohort had about a dozen adenocarcinoma, 2 squamous cell and 1 small cell patients.

As regards this clonotype: Its specificity is unknown. The CDR3 does not end in the conserved phenylalanine or tryptophan, so this is likely a read error.

The library came from three nested PCR rounds adapted from ARM-PCR protocols. TCRdb independently ran MiXCR on the multiplex PCR reads; one entry per CDR3 protein. The table shows 94,000 or so distinct CDR3 sequences, with 76% occurring only once. This sample's RNA came from whole unsorted tissue. More than 3 cm separated this lung sample from the edge of the tumor. Whole-study results and caveats: Normal lung showed higher cumulative top 100 clone frequency than tumor.

V lost 5 bases, J lost 5 bases, and 18 bases lay in between. The CDR3 covers 15 residues. The TCR was taken from a woman between 50 and 59 years old with non-small cell lung cancer. The V gene is TRBV12-3 or TRBV12-4, the J gene TRBJ2-5, with D possibly being TRBD2 (5 bases). Sequencing input: distant non-tumor lung tissue. The CDR3 coding sequence is TGTGCCAGCAGTGGATCTAGGAGGCTGGGGGAGACCCAGTACCTC. It codes for CASSGSRRLGETQYL.